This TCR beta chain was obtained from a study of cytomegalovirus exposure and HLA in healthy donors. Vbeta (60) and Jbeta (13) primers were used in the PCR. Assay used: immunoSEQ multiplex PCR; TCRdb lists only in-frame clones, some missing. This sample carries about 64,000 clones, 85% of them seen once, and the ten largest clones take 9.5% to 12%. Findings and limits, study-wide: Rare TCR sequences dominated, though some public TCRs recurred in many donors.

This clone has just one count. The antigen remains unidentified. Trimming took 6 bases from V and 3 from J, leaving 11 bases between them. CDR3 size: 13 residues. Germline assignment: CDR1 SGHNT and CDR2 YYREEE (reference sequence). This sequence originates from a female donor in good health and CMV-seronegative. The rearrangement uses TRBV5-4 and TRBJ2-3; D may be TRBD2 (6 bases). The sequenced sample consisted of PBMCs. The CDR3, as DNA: TGTGCCAGCAACCCCCGGGAGACAGATACGCAGTATTTT. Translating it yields CASNPRETDTQYF.